This T cell receptor (beta chain) was captured in a study of T cells expressing NK-cell markers. The CDR3 is 14 amino acids. Germline V gene lookup returns CDR1 SGHTA and CDR2 FQGTGA. UMIs were included in TCR beta cDNA generated by 5'RACE template switching. TCRdb re-analyzed the 5' RACE reads; it lists each CDR3 protein once, without DNA. This table holds over 200,000 distinct CDR3 sequences. This chain links TRBV7-3 with TRBJ2-1; TCRdb designates TRBD1, a call that cannot be tested without DNA. What was sequenced was blood T cells: a sorted CD56 or NKG2C T cell subset, CD4+ or CD8+ T cells, or bulk PBMC T cells (not recorded which). This sequence originates from a man between 18 and 35 years old in good health. CDR3 protein: CASSLGPTSNEQFF. The full variable domain, in which reference TRBV7-3 and TRBJ2-1 provide the parts outside the CDR3, is GAGVSQTPSNKVTEKGKYVELRCDPISGHTALYWYRQSLGQGPEFLIYFQGTGAADDSGLPNDRFFAVRPEGSVSTLKIQRTERGDSAVYLCASSLGPTSNEQFFGPGTRLTVL.